Shown below are 19 T cell receptor beta chains from a single sample sequenced in a study of control samples from healthy donors and cancer patients. Produced via immunoSEQ multiplex PCR; TCRdb's table is partial and in-frame only. Of 15,000 to 20,000 clones listed, roughly 80% are singletons. The sample was PBMCs. These receptors were collected from a woman aged 70 to 79 with lung cancer.

The chain uses TRBV18 and TRBJ2-7, with a possible D match to TRBD2 (5 bases). This CDR3 spans 15 amino acids. CDR1 and CDR2 from the germline V gene are KGHSH and LQKENI. V lost 3 bases to trimming and J lost 4 bases, with 16 bases between them. The CDR3 DNA follows: TGTGCCAGCTCACCGGTGGAGGTACCGGATTACGAGCAGTACTTC. Protein product: CASSPVEVPDYEQYF.

The rearrangement uses TRBV24-1 and TRBJ2-7, with 9 bases fitting TRBD1. Germline V gene sequence: CDR1 KGHDR, CDR2 SFDVKD. The V and J ends lost 5 bases and 5 bases, in that order; junction bases with no gene match: 3. This CDR3 spans 13 amino acids. The CDR3 reads CATSGGQGHEQYF. Here the CDR3 DNA reads TGTGCCACCAGTGGGGGACAGGGTCACGAGCAGTACTTC.

V is TRBV6-5 and J is TRBJ2-2; D is ambiguous. This CDR3 contains 11 residues. Germline V gene data show CDR1 as MNHEY and CDR2 as SVGAGI. V was trimmed by 6 bases and J by 2 bases, leaving 1 base between them. Here the CDR3 reads CASSNTGELFF. Here the CDR3 DNA reads TGTGCCAGCAGCAACACCGGGGAGCTGTTTTTT.

This chain connects TRBV7-6 to TRBJ1-5; D remains unclear. This CDR3 has 13 residues. Per the germline V gene, CDR1 is SGHVS and CDR2 is FNYEAQ. V lost 4 bases to trimming and J lost 5 bases, with 9 bases between them. The CDR3 loop reads CASSSDQDQPQHF. DNA for the CDR3: TGTGCCAGCAGCTCGGACCAGGATCAGCCCCAGCATTTT. The variable domain in full, completed from reference TRBV7-6 and TRBJ1-5, reads GAGVSQSPRYKVTKRGQDVALRCDPISGHVSLYWYRQALGQGPEFLTYFNYEAQQDKSGLPNDRFSAERPEGSISTLTIQRTEQRDSAMYRCASSSDQDQPQHFGDGTRLSIL.

This clone was picked up one time. The chain recombines TRBV28 with TRBJ2-7, with D tentatively TRBD1 or TRBD2 (5 bases each). CDR1 is MDHEN, CDR2 SYDVKM, per germline. V lost 3 bases to trimming and J lost 2 bases, with 11 bases between them. The CDR3 extends over 14 amino acids. CDR3 loop: CASSFWDGAYEQYF. CDR3 nucleotides: TGTGCCAGCAGTTTCTGGGACGGTGCCTACGAGCAGTACTTC.

This rearrangement joins TRBV19 to TRBJ2-7; D gene unclear. CDR1 and CDR2 (germline): LNHDA, SQIVND (reference sequence). The CDR3 covers 14 residues. Deletions cut 5 bases from V and 3 bases from J, with 14 bases between. The CDR3 DNA follows: TGTGCCAGTAGTCTCCACGGCGGTGACTACGAGCAGTACTTC. This sequence encodes CASSLHGGDYEQYF.

This clone was seen more than once but under ten times. The rearrangement joins TRBV4-3 to TRBJ2-3; 8 bases agree with TRBD1. Per the germline V gene, CDR1 is LGHNA and CDR2 is YSLEER. V lost 0 bases to trimming and J lost 3 bases; unmatched junction nucleotides: 2. The CDR3 contains 15 residues. In nucleotides, the CDR3 is TGCGCCAGCAGCCAAGATGGACAGGGAACAGATACGCAGTATTTT. This translates into CASSQDGQGTDTQYF.

This chain uses TRBV29-1 with TRBJ2-7; 7 bases fit TRBD1. V shed 1 base, J shed 6 bases, and the junction held 12 bases outside the gene matches. Germline V gene lookup returns CDR1 SQVTM and CDR2 ANQGSEA. The length of the CDR3 is 15 residues. The CDR3 protein is CSVEGTGQGDSEQYF. CDR3 nucleotides: TGCAGCGTTGAAGGGACGGGGCAGGGGGATAGCGAGCAGTACTTC.

The chain is built from TRBV3-1 (or the pseudogene TRBV3-2) and TRBJ1-5; D call uncertain. Trimming took off 0 bases at V and 1 base at J, with 7 bases between the two ends. Germline V gene data show CDR1 as LGHDT and CDR2 as YNNKEL (reference sequence). There are 15 residues in the CDR3. CDR3 sequence: CASSQDPRSNQPQHF. In nucleotides, the CDR3 is TGTGCCAGCAGCCAAGATCCTCGGAGCAATCAGCCCCAGCATTTT.

This sequence joins TRBV7-9 and TRBJ2-1, with D possibly matching TRBD1 (5 bases). CDR1 is SEHNR and CDR2 is FQNEAQ in the germline V gene (reference sequence). CDR3 length equals 15 residues. Trimming took off 0 bases at V and 8 bases at J, with 14 bases between the two ends. CDR3 in DNA: TGTGCCAGCAGCTTAGCGGGGCCTGCAGGCGATGAGCAGTTCTTC. This sequence encodes CASSLAGPAGDEQFF. Using reference TRBV7-9 and TRBJ2-1 for the parts outside the CDR3, the full variable domain is DTGVSQNPRHKITKRGQNVTFRCDPISEHNRLYWYRQTLGQGPEFLTYFQNEAQLEKSRLLSDRFSAERPKGSFSTLEIQRTEQGDSAMYLCASSLAGPAGDEQFFGPGTRLTVL.

The chain is built from TRBV7-6 and TRBJ2-7; D assignment may be TRBD1 or TRBD2 (5 bases each). The CDR3 consists of 13 residues. The V gene lost 3 bases and the J gene lost 3 bases, with 9 bases spanning the gap. Looked up from germline, CDR1 is SGHVS and CDR2 is FNYEAQ. In DNA form, the CDR3 reads TGTGCCAGCAGCTTGGGACCCAACTACGAGCAGTACTTC. Translating it yields CASSLGPNYEQYF.

This chain connects TRBV19 to TRBJ2-7; D might be TRBD1 (6 bases). The CDR3 contains 15 residues. Between the trimmed V and J ends, which lost 1 base and 1 base, there was a span of 11 bases. Germline V gene sequence: CDR1 LNHDA, CDR2 SQIVND (reference sequence). The CDR3 here is CASSIGEGESYEQYF. CDR3 coding DNA: TGTGCCAGTAGTATAGGTGAGGGGGAGTCCTACGAGCAGTACTTC. Filled out from reference TRBV19 and TRBJ2-7, the complete variable domain reads DGGITQSPKYLFRKEGQNVTLSCEQNLNHDAMYWYRQDPGQGLRLIYYSQIVNDFQKGDIAEGYSVSREKKESFPLTVTSAQKNPTAFYLCASSIGEGESYEQYFGPGTRLTVT.

This chain links TRBV29-1 with TRBJ2-1; no firm D call. The ends were cut back, 1 base at V and 8 bases at J, with 9 bases in the middle. Germline V gives CDR1 SQVTM, CDR2 ANQGSEA. This CDR3 region has 12 residues. CDR3 loop: CSVEGNVDEQFF. As DNA, the CDR3 is TGCAGCGTTGAAGGCAACGTAGATGAGCAGTTCTTC.

V and J are TRBV5-1 and TRBJ1-3; 8 bases are shared with TRBD1. This CDR3 is 16 amino acids long. Germline-derived CDR1 and CDR2 are SGHRS and YFSETQ. V lost 4 bases to trimming and J lost 4 bases; unmatched junction nucleotides: 10. The CDR3 is CASSGDRGFGGNTIYF. CDR3 sequence (DNA): TGCGCCAGCAGCGGCGACAGGGGATTTGGCGGAAACACCATATATTTT.

This clone was observed a few times. J is TRBJ1-5 and V is TRBV7-8, with D possibly TRBD1 on 5 matching bases. CDR3 size: 16 residues. V was trimmed by 2 bases and J by 0 bases, leaving 11 bases between them. Germline V lookup: CDR1 SGHVS, CDR2 FQNEAQ. The CDR3, as DNA: TGTGCCAGCAGCTTAAGGTCAGGGCATAGCAATCAGCCCCAGCATTTT. Translated: CASSLRSGHSNQPQHF.

The CDR3 nucleotides are TGTGCCAGCAGCTTGTTTGCGGGGGAGAACACCGGGGAGCTGTTTTTT. This gives the protein CASSLFAGENTGELFF. The chain uses TRBV5-4 and TRBJ2-2; 7 bases line up with TRBD2. The CDR3 is 16 residues long. CDR1 and CDR2 (germline): SGHNT, YYREEE (reference sequence). Losses at the gene ends were 1 base for V and 1 base for J; bases not matched to a gene: 4.

The chain uses TRBV5-8 and TRBJ1-5, with D unresolved. Trimming took 0 bases from V and 0 from J, leaving 10 bases between them. The CDR3 has 16 amino acids. The germline V gene encodes CDR1 SGHTS and CDR2 YDEGEE. Here the CDR3 reads CASSLDRGVSNQPQHF. As DNA, the CDR3 is TGTGCCAGCAGCTTGGATCGGGGAGTTAGCAATCAGCCCCAGCATTTT.

The chain carries TRBV7-8 and TRBJ2-1, with 8 positions matching TRBD2. V lost 1 base and J lost 3; bases outside the gene matches: 14. The CDR3 covers 19 residues. From germline, CDR1 is SGHVS and CDR2 FQNEAQ. The DNA for the CDR3 is TGTGCCAGCAGCTTAGAGACTAGCGCGACCTCACCTCTCTACAATGAGCAGTTCTTC. This translates into CASSLETSATSPLYNEQFF.

This rearrangement joins TRBV7-3 to TRBJ2-1; TRBD2 matches 9 bases. The J segment lost 4 bases and the V segment lost 0 bases, leaving 10 bases of the junction unmatched. This CDR3 is 18 amino acids long. Germline CDR1 SGHTA, CDR2 FQGTGA. The CDR3 loop is CASSLTWVAGGRYNEQFF. The CDR3 DNA follows: TGTGCCAGCAGCTTAACGTGGGTGGCGGGAGGGAGGTACAATGAGCAGTTCTTC.